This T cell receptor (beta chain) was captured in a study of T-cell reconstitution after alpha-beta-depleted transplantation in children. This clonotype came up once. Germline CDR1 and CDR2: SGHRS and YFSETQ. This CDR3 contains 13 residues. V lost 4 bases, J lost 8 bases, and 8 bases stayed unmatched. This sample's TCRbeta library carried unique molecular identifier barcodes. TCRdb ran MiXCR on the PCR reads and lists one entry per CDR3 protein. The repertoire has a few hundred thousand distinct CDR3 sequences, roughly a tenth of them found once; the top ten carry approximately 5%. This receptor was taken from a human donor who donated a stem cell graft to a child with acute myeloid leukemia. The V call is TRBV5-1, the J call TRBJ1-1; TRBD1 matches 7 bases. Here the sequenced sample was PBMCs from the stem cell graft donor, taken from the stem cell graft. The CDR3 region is CASSPAGGWEAFF. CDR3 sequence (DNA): TGCGCCAGCAGCCCCGCAGGGGGTTGGGAAGCTTTCTTT.